A selection of T cell receptor beta chains follows, all from one sample in a study of cytomegalovirus exposure and HLA in healthy donors. The assay was immunoSEQ multiplex PCR, and TCRdb's table has in-frame clones only and misses some. The table includes around 200,000 clones, over 60% detected once. Sequenced material: PBMCs. These receptors were collected from a man between 18 and 35 years old in good health and CMV-seronegative. The CDR3 runs from the conserved cysteine through the conserved F or W. Not all rows give a size; the values are once, few, many and, for expanded clones, a class.

>TRBV6-5|TRBJ1-2|.
CASGDGTEFYGYTF
>TRBV6-5|TRBJ1-3|few
CASSYGQGVLGSTIYF
>TRBV27|TRBJ2-7|.
CASSLSRTRGHEQYF
>TRBV9|TRBJ2-1|few
CASSVVEGSSYNEQFF
>TRBV6-1|.|.
CASSEALRSYEQYF
>TRBV4-3|TRBJ1-1|.
CASSPQGSMDTEAFF
>TRBV27|TRBJ2-3|.
CASSGGTGGTDTQYF
>TRBV5-1|TRBJ2-5|.
CASSSTGDETQYF
>TRBV5-1|TRBJ1-4|.
CASNTGFADEKLFF
>TRBV19|TRBJ2-3|.
CASRDRGQGTDTQYF
>TRBV6-5|TRBJ1-4|.
CASSYSTGRGEKLFF
>TRBV7-3|TRBJ1-2|.
CASSNGTNYGYTF
>TRBV30|TRBJ1-3|.
CAWRGTDSGNTIYF
>TRBV7-3|TRBJ2-5|.
CATGQGATETQYF
>TRBV6-5|.|.
CASSTRDRGKVEQYF
>TRBV18|TRBJ1-1|.
CASSPPGDTEAFF
>TRBV5-1|TRBJ2-1|few
CASSPHEHMTGVKFDEQFF
>TRBV18|TRBJ2-5|.
CASSHQDRVLQETQYF
>TRBV6-5|TRBJ2-5|.
CASSYSAGPPQETQYF
>TRBV21-1|TRBJ2-4|.
CASSNRPGLRAKNIQYF
>TRBV7-8|TRBJ1-6|.
CASSPTPGQGEPLHF
>TRBV9|TRBJ2-2|.
CASSVEGARTGELFF
>TRBV5-1|TRBJ2-1|.
CASSPSYRGKLAMSSYNEQFF
>TRBV2|TRBJ2-7|.
CASSTGVGFEQYF
>TRBV6-5|TRBJ1-2|few
CASSYSHEIVNYGYTF
>TRBV2|TRBJ1-1|.
CASRQGNTEAFF
>TRBV4-2|TRBJ2-7|.
CASSQAPTSGRAHEQYF
>TRBV27|TRBJ1-4|once
CASSQDRGVGELFF
>TRBV5-1|TRBJ1-2|.
CASSPGTGFGYTF
>TRBV18|TRBJ1-5|.
CASSPRRQVAQHF
>TRBV6-6|TRBJ1-3|.
CASSRGETGNTIYF
>TRBV27|TRBJ2-1|few
CASSLIAGSSYNEQFF
>TRBV4-2|TRBJ1-3|.
CASSLSRAPGNTIYF
>TRBV7-3|TRBJ1-6|.
CASSPGTGDNSPLHF
>TRBV5-1|TRBJ1-2|.
CASSPPGLNYGYTF
>TRBV25-1|TRBJ1-2|.
CASTGTGAYGYTF
>TRBV5-6|TRBJ2-3|.
CASSQSRDYPLPDTQYF
>TRBV11-2|TRBJ2-1|few
CASSPALGPPFF
>TRBV5-1|TRBJ2-2|.
CASAGGLTTGELFF
>TRBV7-2|TRBJ1-1|.
CASSLTDREAFF
>TRBV7-4|TRBJ2-3|.
CASSSGQGTDTQYF
>TRBV5-8|TRBJ1-1|.
CASSLEGDNTEAFF
>TRBV6-1|TRBJ2-7|.
CASSEGKPGYEQYF
>TRBV19|TRBJ2-7|.
CASRAGGEQYF
>TRBV13|TRBJ2-3|.
CASSPPSTDTQYF
>TRBV28|TRBJ2-3|.
CASSRTASGKDTQYF
>TRBV4-2|TRBJ1-1|.
CASSQDLGGQGAIGAFF
>TRBV6-1|TRBJ2-2|.
CASRKFGGSAGELFF